Listed below are T cell receptor beta chains from one sample, sequenced in a study of T cell responses to AZD1222 COVID-19 vaccine. The assay was immunoSEQ multiplex PCR, and TCRdb's table has in-frame clones only and misses some. The sample consists of roughly 120,000 clones, 85% to 90% of them appearing once. Sequenced material: peripheral blood, taken 28 days after the second AZD1222 dose. These receptors all stem from an adult who received the AZD1222 COVID-19 vaccine. Both conserved end residues are part of each CDR3. A D gene is named only where the DNA matches it firmly. The listing skips clone size in some rows; elsewhere it reads once, few, many or a size class.

cdr3_nt cdr3_aa j_call d_call clone_size v_call
TGCAGCGGCCTACAGGGGAACACAGATACGCAGTATTTT CSGLQGNTDTQYF TRBJ2-3 TRBD1 once TRBV29-1
TGTGCTAGTGGTTTGCTGATTGGGCTAGTGGTAGATACGCAGTATTTT CASGLLIGLVVDTQYF TRBJ2-3 - - TRBV12-5
TGTGCCAGCAGCAAAGGGGGACAGATCTATGGCTACACCTTC CASSKGGQIYGYTF TRBJ1-2 TRBD1 - TRBV5-4
TGTGCCAGCCAGCGGGCCCCAGGACCCTACGAGCAGTACTTC CASQRAPGPYEQYF TRBJ2-7 - - TRBV28
TGTGCCAGTAGCATGGGAGGGGGCACTGAAGCTTTCTTT CASSMGGGTEAFF TRBJ1-1 - - TRBV19
TGTGCCAGCAGCGTAACGGGGGACGGTTATGGCTACACCTTC CASSVTGDGYGYTF TRBJ1-2 - - TRBV9
TGTGCCAGCAGCCAAGGGGACAGCCGCCCCACAGATACGCAGTATTTT CASSQGDSRPTDTQYF TRBJ2-3 TRBD1 - TRBV7-2
TGTGCCAGCAGCTTGCGGACAGGCTACACCTTC CASSLRTGYTF TRBJ1-2 - - TRBV5-4
TGTGCCAGTATTCGGGGGACTGAAGCTTTCTTT CASIRGTEAFF TRBJ1-1 - - TRBV27
TGTGCCAGCAGCATGGGGACAGGGGGGACTGAAGCTTTCTTT CASSMGTGGTEAFF TRBJ1-1 TRBD1 - TRBV9
TGTGCCAGCACATGGGAGTTGTCGAACAATGAGCAGTTCTTC CASTWELSNNEQFF TRBJ2-1 - - TRBV5-4
TGCGCCAGCAGTATATTCGGGGGCGTCTACGAGCAGTACTTC CASSIFGGVYEQYF TRBJ2-7 - - TRBV5-1
TGCGCCAGCAGCCCCGCGGGACTAGCGGTCACAGATACGCAGTATTTT CASSPAGLAVTDTQYF TRBJ2-3 TRBD2 - TRBV4-1
TGCGCCAGCAGCCCCCCTTCAAGCACCTACAATGAGCAGTTCTTC CASSPPSSTYNEQFF TRBJ2-1 - - TRBV5-1
TGCGCCAGCAGCCAAGATAGGACGGTGGGATACGAGCAGTACTTC CASSQDRTVGYEQYF TRBJ2-7 - - TRBV4-3
TGCGCCAGCAGCCAAGATAGCAGGGGAGAGACCCAGTACTTC CASSQDSRGETQYF TRBJ2-5 - - TRBV4-3
TGTGCCAGCAGTGCCTCTAGCACAGATACGCAGTATTTT CASSASSTDTQYF TRBJ2-3 - - TRBV6-4
TGTGCCACTGCCCTGGGGGACAGGGGGCCGTTTTACACAGATACGCAGTATTTT CATALGDRGPFYTDTQYF TRBJ2-3 TRBD1 - TRBV19
TGTGCCAGCAGCTTAGCGGGGGACTCACCCCTCCACTTT CASSLAGDSPLHF TRBJ1-6 - - TRBV7-8
TGCGCCAGCAGCTCCCCGGGACCAGAAGCTTTCTTT CASSSPGPEAFF TRBJ1-1 - once TRBV5-1
TGTGCCACACTAGCGGGGAGGTGGCCCTACGAGCAGTACTTC CATLAGRWPYEQYF TRBJ2-7 TRBD2 - TRBV19
TGTGCCAGCAGTACCCCACGGGAGGGTTTGACAGATACGCAGTATTTT CASSTPREGLTDTQYF TRBJ2-3 TRBD2 - TRBV6-2/TRBV6-3
TGTGCCAGCAGCTTATGGCTAGCGGGAGGGGGGGGCTACAATGAGCAGTTCTTC CASSLWLAGGGGYNEQFF TRBJ2-1 TRBD2 once TRBV7-2
TGTGCCAGCAGAAATGAGGGGGGCTTAAACACTGAAGCTTTCTTT CASRNEGGLNTEAFF TRBJ1-1 - - TRBV2
TGTGCCAGCAGTTTCGGACAGCTCTATGGCTACACCTTC CASSFGQLYGYTF TRBJ1-2 - - TRBV28
TGTGCCAGCAGTGCCATTTGGGACAGGGGGAAGCCGAACACTGAAGCTTTCTTT CASSAIWDRGKPNTEAFF TRBJ1-1 TRBD1 few TRBV2
TGTGCCAGCAGCCGAACGGGAGTAAACTCCTACGAGCAGTACTTC CASSRTGVNSYEQYF TRBJ2-7 - - TRBV11-1
TGTGCCAGCGGACCGGGACAGACCTACGAGCAGTACTTC CASGPGQTYEQYF TRBJ2-7 TRBD1 - TRBV28
TGTGCCAGCAGCCAAGATCCGGGACTAGCGGGAGCCAAAAACATTCAGTACTTC CASSQDPGLAGAKNIQYF TRBJ2-4 TRBD2 once TRBV4-2
TGTGCTAGTGGTTATAACTACGAGCAGTACTTC CASGYNYEQYF TRBJ2-7 - - TRBV12-5
TGTGCCAGCAGTGACTCGGAAGCCACTGAAGCTTTCTTT CASSDSEATEAFF TRBJ1-1 - - TRBV6-4
TGTGCCAGCAGCCGGACAGGGGCTAATTCACCCCTCCACTTT CASSRTGANSPLHF TRBJ1-6 TRBD1 - TRBV3-1/TRBV3-2
TGTGCCATCCAGGAATACAATGAGCAGTTCTTC CAIQEYNEQFF TRBJ2-1 - - TRBV10-3
TGCGCCAGCAGCCAAGGAATAAACGGACAGGAGTTTAGGTATTATGAGCAGTTCTTC CASSQGINGQEFRYYEQFF TRBJ2-1 TRBD1 - TRBV4-3
TGTGCCAGCAGCTTCTGGGAGGTGGGCACTGAAGCTTTCTTT CASSFWEVGTEAFF TRBJ1-1 - - TRBV7-2
TGTGCCACCTCTTCCCACCTTATCTCCTACGAGCAGTACTTC CATSSHLISYEQYF TRBJ2-7 - few TRBV6-4
TGTGCCAGCAGCAAATTCAGGGGAACCAATGAAAAACTGTTTTTT CASSKFRGTNEKLFF TRBJ1-4 - - TRBV21-1
TGTGCCAGTAGTTCCGGGACTAGCGGGAGAATTACAGATACGCAGTATTTT CASSSGTSGRITDTQYF TRBJ2-3 TRBD2 - TRBV19
TGTGCCAGCAGCTACGGGGGGGATGAAAAACTGTTTTTT CASSYGGDEKLFF TRBJ1-4 - - TRBV7-2
TGTGCCAGTAGTATCCAACTACAGGGACGCGAGCAGTACTTC CASSIQLQGREQYF TRBJ2-7 - - TRBV19
TGTGCCAGCAGTCGGACAGGGGGGACCACTGAAGCTTTCTTT CASSRTGGTTEAFF TRBJ1-1 TRBD1 - TRBV28
TGTGCCAGCAGCTTACTTGGAACCTCCGAAAACACTGAAGCTTTCTTT CASSLLGTSENTEAFF TRBJ1-1 - - TRBV7-3
TGTGCCAGCAGGGACAGGGGCATGGGTCAGCCCCAGCATTTT CASRDRGMGQPQHF TRBJ1-5 TRBD1 - TRBV2